The present TCR beta chain was sequenced within a study of blood T cell repertoires in COVID-19. About the research overall: T cells, B-cell-depleted T cells, or PBMCs supplied cDNA or gDNA.

CDR3 length equals 13 residues. V was cut by 5 bases and J by 4 bases, with 10 bases left in between. Germline-derived CDR1 and CDR2 are SGHTA and FQGTGA. The assay was immunoSEQ multiplex PCR, and TCRdb's table has in-frame clones only and misses some. The repertoire holds approximately 51,000 clones, roughly nine tenths seen once, with 5% in the top ten. Material: peripheral blood. The chain combines TRBV7-3 with TRBJ2-3; tentative D call: TRBD2 (6 bases). The receptor comes from a middle-aged man with active COVID-19. DNA for the CDR3: TGTGCCAGCAGCGCGGGGCCGGCAGATACGCAGTATTTT. Translated: CASSAGPADTQYF.